These 9 T cell receptor beta chains share one sample of origin, sequenced in a study of T cells in Graves' hyperthyroidism and ophthalmopathy. It was RNA transcripts that yielded the amplified TCR beta CDR3 regions. The TCR CDR3 was amplified in a first-round RT-PCR using the HTBI primer set. TCRdb analysed the multiplex PCR reads with MiXCR anew, one entry per CDR3 protein. The sample lists over 700,000 distinct CDR3 sequences, about 38% occurring once. The source material was blood. The receptors come from a young man with Graves' hyperthyroidism.

J is TRBJ1-4 and V is TRBV11-2, with a possible D match to TRBD1 (5 bases). Germline V gives CDR1 SGHAT, CDR2 FQNNGV. The CDR3 spans 13 residues. The V end was cut by 4 bases, the J end by 12 bases, with 15 bases between. The DNA for the CDR3 is TGTGCCAGCAGCTCCCGAGAGGGGAGGGAACTGTTTTTT. Its protein is CASSSREGRELFF.

The chain is built from TRBV7-6 and TRBJ2-7; D possibly corresponds to TRBD2 (6 bases). This CDR3 is built from 14 residues. Trimming removed 0 bases from V and 7 bases from J, with 13 bases in between. Germline V gene sequence: CDR1 SGHVS, CDR2 FNYEAQ. In DNA, the CDR3 is TGTGCCAGCAGCTTAGCAAGGGGAGGCAATGAGCAGTACTTC. This sequence encodes CASSLARGGNEQYF.

This chain joins TRBV28 and TRBJ1-5, with D unresolved. This CDR3 contains 12 residues. Trimming stripped 6 bases from V and 3 bases from J, with 6 bases between. Germline CDR1 reads MDHEN; CDR2 reads SYDVKM. In DNA form, the CDR3 reads TGTGCCAGCAGCATTTTCAATCAGCCCCAGCATTTT. Encoded protein: CASSIFNQPQHF.

This clonotype has ten or more counts. This sequence joins TRBV5-6 and TRBJ1-5, with TRBD1 matching over 10 bases. This CDR3 is built from 17 residues. Germline CDR1 is SGHDT and CDR2 is YYEEEE. V was clipped by 0 bases and J by 2 bases; unmatched bases: 5. The CDR3 nucleotides are TGTGCCAGCAGCTTGGCCAGGGGGACAGGGGGCAATCAGCCCCAGCATTTT. Protein: CASSLARGTGGNQPQHF. Supplemented by reference TRBV5-6 and TRBJ1-5, the full variable domain reads DAGVTQSPTHLIKTRGQQVTLRCSPKSGHDTVSWYQQALGQGPQFIFQYYEEEERQRGNFPDRFSGHQFPNYSSELNVNALLLGDSALYLCASSLARGTGGNQPQHFGDGTRLSIL.

V usage is TRBV7-9 and J usage is TRBJ1-5; 8 nucleotides agree with TRBD1. V shed 3 bases and J 6 bases; nucleotides not matched to a gene: 10. Germline-derived CDR1 and CDR2 are SEHNR and FQNEAQ (reference sequence). The CDR3 loop spans 16 amino acids. The CDR3: CASSFKTDRGGQPQHF. For the CDR3, the DNA is TGTGCCAGCAGCTTTAAGACCGACAGGGGAGGTCAGCCCCAGCATTTT.

V usage is TRBV12-3 or TRBV12-4 and J usage is TRBJ1-2, with a tentative D call TRBD1 (6 bases). This CDR3 has 14 amino acids. V was cut by 3 bases and J by 6 bases, with 14 bases left in between. CDR3 DNA: TGTGCCAGCAGTTTTTTGCCACAGGGAGATGGCTACACCTTC. It translates to CASSFLPQGDGYTF.

Note on this clonotype: This could be a read error, since a much larger clone is one nucleotide away. This chain uses TRBV7-2 with TRBJ1-2; 8 nucleotides agree with TRBD1. The CDR3 has 13 amino acids. With V trimmed by 5 bases and J by 4 bases, 3 bases remained unmatched. CDR1 and CDR2 from the germline V gene are SGHTA and FQGNSA. CDR3 sequence reads: CASSKTGVYGYTF. The CDR3 nucleotides read TGTGCCAGCAGCAAGACAGGGGTCTATGGCTACACCTTC. The full variable domain, in which reference TRBV7-2 and TRBJ1-2 provide the parts outside the CDR3, is GAGVSQSPSNKVTEKGKDVELRCDPISGHTALYWYRQSLGQGLEFLIYFQGNSAPDKSGLPSDRFSAERTGGSVSTLTIQRTQQEDSAVYLCASSKTGVYGYTFGSGTRLTVV.

This clonotype was recorded a few times. The chain links TRBV24-1 to TRBJ1-2; 7 bases fit TRBD1. V lost 11 bases, J lost 4 bases, and 12 bases stayed unmatched. The length of the CDR3 is 14 residues. Germline V gives CDR1 KGHDR, CDR2 SFDVKD. CDR3 amino acids: CASTQGQLTYGYTF. As DNA, the CDR3 is TGTGCCAGCACCCAGGGACAGCTTACCTATGGCTACACCTTC.

V gene TRBV2 combines with J gene TRBJ2-7, with 8 positions matching TRBD1. In germline, CDR1 is SNHLY, CDR2 FYNNEI. The junction had 14 bases not matched to a gene; V was cut back by 10 bases and J by 0 bases. This CDR3 spans 16 amino acids. The CDR3, as DNA: TGTGCCACCGTGGACAGGGCCGCTTGGAGCTCCTACGAGCAGTACTTC. It translates to CATVDRAAWSSYEQYF.